This TCR beta chain was found in a study of T cell repertoires in cytomegalovirus infection. Study at large: Both CMV infection and a matching HLA type were indicated by public TCR beta signatures.

TCRdb called the reads again in MiXCR, with one record for every CDR3 protein. The top ten clones hold approximately 18% of a sample with hundreds of thousands of distinct CDR3 sequences, around a third of them seen once. Study results and caveats: Identification of carriers of CMV plus the relevant HLA was achieved through cumulative public TCR beta family frequency.

In regard to this clonotype: What it binds is not known.

V lost 1 base and J lost 6; bases outside the gene matches: 8. The CDR3 is 15 amino acids. This clonotype was sampled from a human donor in good health (CMV status not recorded). Some clones in this sample may be carry-over from other donors' samples. Sample: cultured PBMCs, taken from culture after CMV antigen stimulation. This sequence joins TRBV12-3 or TRBV12-4 and TRBJ2-7, with 8 positions matching TRBD2. In DNA form, the CDR3 reads TGTGCCAGCAGTTTAGGGCCGGCTAGCGGGCGCGAGCAGTACTTC. Protein: CASSLGPASGREQYF.